This TCR beta chain was observed in a study of control samples from healthy donors and cancer patients (dated by TCRdb to 2018 to 2021). Receptor libraries were prepared by the immunoSEQ multiplex PCR assay. Sourced from immuneACCESS, this table was stored by TCRdb with only in-frame sequences that have V and J called. A share of the clones is absent; for the studies checked, an unresolved V gene accounts for under half, and the remainder has no known explanation. The sample yields approximately 98,000 clones; around four fifths were counted once. The top ten clonotypes cover 6.5% of the sample. With respect to this clone: Its antigen target is currently unknown. Base qualities are not at hand, and no much larger clone is one base apart.

At the junction V is shortened by 5 bases and J by 0 bases, with 17 bases in between. The germline V gene provides CDR1 SGHAT and CDR2 FQNNGV. The CDR3 has 17 amino acids, counting the end cysteine and phenylalanine. The only DNA kept is the CDR3, 51 bases in frame from the first base. The V gene is TRBV11-2 and the J gene is TRBJ1-3; TRBD1 is possibly the D segment (6 matching bases). This TCR came from a young man in good health. Sequenced: blood. The DNA sequence is as follows: TGTGCCAGCAGCCGAAGATCGGACAGCCGCTCTGGAAACACCATATATTTT. Translated, this is CASSRRSDSRSGNTIYF.